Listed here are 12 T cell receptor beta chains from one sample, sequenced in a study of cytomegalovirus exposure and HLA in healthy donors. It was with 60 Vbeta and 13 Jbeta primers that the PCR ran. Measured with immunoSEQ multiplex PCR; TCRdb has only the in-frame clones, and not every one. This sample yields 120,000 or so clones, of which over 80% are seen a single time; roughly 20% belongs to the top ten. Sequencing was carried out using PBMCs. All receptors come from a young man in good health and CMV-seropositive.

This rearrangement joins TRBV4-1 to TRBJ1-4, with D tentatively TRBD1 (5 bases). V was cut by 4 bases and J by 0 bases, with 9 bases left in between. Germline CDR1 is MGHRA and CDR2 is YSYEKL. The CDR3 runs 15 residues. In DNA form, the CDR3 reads TGCGCCAGCAGCCGCCTGGGGCCAACTAATGAAAAACTGTTTTTT. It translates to CASSRLGPTNEKLFF.

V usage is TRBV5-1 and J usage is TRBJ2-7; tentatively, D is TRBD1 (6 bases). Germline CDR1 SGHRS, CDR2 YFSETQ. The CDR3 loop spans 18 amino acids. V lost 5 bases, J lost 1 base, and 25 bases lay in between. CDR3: CASRDRRGRDTNSYEQYF. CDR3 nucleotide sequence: TGCGCCAGCAGGGACAGAAGAGGCCGGGACACGAATTCCTACGAGCAGTACTTC.

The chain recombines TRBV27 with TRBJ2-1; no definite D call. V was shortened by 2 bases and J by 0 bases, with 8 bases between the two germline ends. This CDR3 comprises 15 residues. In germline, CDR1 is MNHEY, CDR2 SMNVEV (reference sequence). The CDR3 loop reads CASSLVVSSYNEQFF. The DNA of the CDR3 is TGTGCCAGCAGTTTAGTGGTGAGCTCCTACAATGAGCAGTTCTTC.

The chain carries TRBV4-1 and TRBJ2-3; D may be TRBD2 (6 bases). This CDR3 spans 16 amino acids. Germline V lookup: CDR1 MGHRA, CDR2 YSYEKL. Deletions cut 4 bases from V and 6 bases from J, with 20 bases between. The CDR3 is CASSLPFGGEMDTQYF. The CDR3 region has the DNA TGCGCCAGCAGCCTCCCATTTGGCGGGGAAATGGATACGCAGTATTTT.

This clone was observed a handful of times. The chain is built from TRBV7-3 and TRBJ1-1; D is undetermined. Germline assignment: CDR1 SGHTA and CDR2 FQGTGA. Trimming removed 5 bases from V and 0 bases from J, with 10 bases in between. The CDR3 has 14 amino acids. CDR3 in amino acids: CASSPPGLNTEAFF. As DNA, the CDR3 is TGTGCCAGCAGCCCCCCGGGATTGAACACTGAAGCTTTCTTT.

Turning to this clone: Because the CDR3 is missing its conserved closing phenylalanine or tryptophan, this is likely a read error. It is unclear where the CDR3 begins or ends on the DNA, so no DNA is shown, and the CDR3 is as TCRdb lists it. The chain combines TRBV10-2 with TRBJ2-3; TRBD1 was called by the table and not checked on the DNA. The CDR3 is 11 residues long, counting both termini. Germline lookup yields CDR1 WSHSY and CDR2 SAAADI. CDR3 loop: CASSGGTGLIP.

The CDR3 here is CASSPQAGTSGGGEQFF. The CDR3 DNA reads TGTGCCAGCAGCCCGCAAGCCGGGACTAGCGGGGGTGGCGAGCAGTTCTTC. The V call is TRBV7-3, the J call TRBJ2-1, with TRBD2 matching 14 bases. CDR3 size: 17 residues. Trimming removed 5 bases from V and 10 bases from J; junction bases left unmatched: 13. Germline V lookup: CDR1 SGHTA, CDR2 FQGTGA.

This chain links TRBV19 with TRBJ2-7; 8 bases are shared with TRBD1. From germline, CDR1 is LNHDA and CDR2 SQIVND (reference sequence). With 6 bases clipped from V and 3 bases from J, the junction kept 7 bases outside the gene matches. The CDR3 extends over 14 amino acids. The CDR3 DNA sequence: TGTGCCAGTAGCCTCGCAGGACAGGGCTACGAGCAGTACTTC. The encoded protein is CASSLAGQGYEQYF. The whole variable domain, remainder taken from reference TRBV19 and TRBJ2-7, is DGGITQSPKYLFRKEGQNVTLSCEQNLNHDAMYWYRQDPGQGLRLIYYSQIVNDFQKGDIAEGYSVSREKKESFPLTVTSAQKNPTAFYLCASSLAGQGYEQYFGPGTRLTVT.

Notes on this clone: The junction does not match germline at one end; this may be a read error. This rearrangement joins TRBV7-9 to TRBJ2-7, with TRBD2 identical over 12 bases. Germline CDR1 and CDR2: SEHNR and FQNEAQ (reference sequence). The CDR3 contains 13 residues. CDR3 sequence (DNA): TGTGCCAGCAGCCTAGCGGGGGGGCACGAGCAGTACTTC. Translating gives CASSLAGGHEQYF.

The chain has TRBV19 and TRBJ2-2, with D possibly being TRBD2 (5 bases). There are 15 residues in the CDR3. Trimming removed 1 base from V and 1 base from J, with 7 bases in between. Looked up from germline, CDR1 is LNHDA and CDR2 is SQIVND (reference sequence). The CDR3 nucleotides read TGTGCCAGTAGTATAGGAGGAGGGAACACCGGGGAGCTGTTTTTT. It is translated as CASSIGGGNTGELFF.

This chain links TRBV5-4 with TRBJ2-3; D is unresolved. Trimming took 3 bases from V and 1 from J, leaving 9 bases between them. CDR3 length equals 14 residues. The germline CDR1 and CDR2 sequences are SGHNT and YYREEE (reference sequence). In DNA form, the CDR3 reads TGTGCCAGCAGCTCAGACTGGGGCACAGATACGCAGTATTTT. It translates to CASSSDWGTDTQYF.

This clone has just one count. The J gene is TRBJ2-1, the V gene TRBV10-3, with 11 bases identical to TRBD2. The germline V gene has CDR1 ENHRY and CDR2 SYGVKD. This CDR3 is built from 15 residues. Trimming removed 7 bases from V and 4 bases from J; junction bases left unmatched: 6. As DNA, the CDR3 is TGTGCCATCACCAATAGCGGGGGGGGATACAATGAGCAGTTCTTC. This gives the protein CAITNSGGGYNEQFF.